The sequence of this TCR beta chain was determined in a study of OX40 agonist ivuxolimab in advanced cancers. This clone has just one count. Repertoires were generated with immunoSEQ multiplex PCR, while TCRdb's copy carries only in-frame clones and drops some. The profile shows tens of thousands of clones, around 80% of them singletons. This sequence was found in an adult with an advanced solid tumor such as melanoma, head and neck, liver or kidney cancer. The source material was CD4+ or CD8+ T cells sorted from blood, sampled in a trial of the OX40 agonist ivuxolimab.

The CDR3 region has the DNA TGCGCCAGCAGCCCAGAGGACAGGCGGACAGATACGCAGTATTTT. Translating it yields CASSPEDRRTDTQYF. The V gene is TRBV5-1, the J gene TRBJ2-3, with TRBD1 identical over 7 bases. The CDR3 covers 15 residues. J lost 3 bases, V lost 4 bases, and 8 bases had no gene match. Germline CDR1 is SGHRS and CDR2 is YFSETQ.